Listed below are T cell receptor beta chains from one sample, sequenced in a study of blood T cells in healthy people across ages. From the 5' RACE reads, TCRdb called clonotypes with MiXCR, one entry per CDR3 protein. Altogether about 720,000 distinct CDR3 sequences are present, about a fifth being singletons, with the ten largest covering under 25%. The sequencing input was blood. The receptor source for this set is a man aged 70 or older in good health. The CDR3 runs from the conserved cysteine through the conserved F or W. D genes are given only for firm matches. Rows may omit the clone size; those that give it use once, few, many or a size class.

J gene	V gene	D gene	clone size	CDR3 protein	CDR3 DNA
TRBJ2-1	TRBV24-1	-	-	CATSKGLDYNEQFF	TGTGCCACCAGCAAAGGGCTAGACTACAATGAGCAGTTCTTC
TRBJ1-6	TRBV19	-	-	CASSSDSNNSPLHF	TGTGCCAGTAGTTCTGACAGTAATAATTCACCCCTCCACTTT
TRBJ2-4	TRBV7-9	-	few	CASGQGLDIQYF	TGTGCCAGCGGCCAGGGTTTGGACATTCAGTACTTC
TRBJ2-1	TRBV5-1	-	few	CASSLAGGYYNEQFF	TGCGCCAGCAGCTTGGCCGGGGGCTACTACAATGAGCAGTTCTTC
TRBJ2-5	TRBV7-9	TRBD1	few	CASSYPGQGKQYF	TGTGCCAGCAGCTACCCCGGACAGGGGAAGCAGTACTTC
TRBJ1-5	TRBV20-1	-	-	CSASRGTQPQHF	TGCAGTGCTAGTAGGGGTACTCAGCCCCAGCATTTT
TRBJ1-6	TRBV19	TRBD1	-	CASRTIRTGENSPLHF	TGTGCCAGTCGAACCATCAGGACAGGGGAAAATTCACCCCTCCACTTT
TRBJ1-2	TRBV28	TRBD1	few	CACGTGWGGYTF	TGTGCCTGCGGGACAGGCTGGGGTGGCTACACCTTC
TRBJ2-1	TRBV25-1	TRBD2	few	CASSEFRLAGVHEQFF	TGTGCCAGCAGTGAATTTAGACTAGCGGGAGTCCATGAGCAGTTCTTC
TRBJ1-5	TRBV20-1	-	-	CSAIPPGYQPQHF	TGCAGTGCCATACCCCCAGGGTATCAGCCCCAGCATTTT
TRBJ2-1	TRBV29-1	TRBD2	many	CSTWRTSGYNEQFF	TGCAGCACGTGGAGGACTAGCGGATACAATGAGCAGTTCTTC
TRBJ2-4	TRBV3-1	TRBD2	few	CASSQETPAGGKNIQYF	TGTGCCAGCAGCCAAGAAACTCCAGCGGGAGGCAAAAACATTCAGTACTTC
TRBJ2-5	TRBV7-9	TRBD1	-	CASSFNTGGREQYF	TGTGCCAGCAGCTTTAATACAGGGGGCCGAGAGCAGTACTTC
TRBJ2-1	TRBV20-1	-	-	CSYTIFSGYNEQFF	TGCAGTTACACGATCTTCTCGGGCTACAATGAGCAGTTCTTC
TRBJ2-3	TRBV3-1	-	-	CASSPRRASRLASTDTQYF	TGTGCCAGCAGCCCAAGGAGAGCATCCCGGCTAGCGTCAACAGATACGCAGTATTTT
TRBJ2-3	TRBV10-2	-	-	CASEGREAPDTQYF	TGCGCCAGCGAGGGGCGGGAAGCACCAGATACGCAGTATTTT
TRBJ1-2	TRBV27	-	few	CASKPTGIGGYTF	TGTGCCAGCAAGCCGACAGGAATCGGAGGCTACACCTTC
TRBJ1-5	TRBV12-3/TRBV12-4	-	-	CASVGHDSNQPQHF	TGTGCCAGCGTGGGACATGATAGCAATCAGCCCCAGCATTTT
TRBJ2-1	TRBV12-3/TRBV12-4	-	few	CASTIRAYNEQFF	TGTGCCAGCACTATAAGGGCCTACAATGAGCAGTTCTTC
TRBJ1-2	TRBV24-1	-	few	CATSDNRAGALYGYTF	TGTGCCACCAGTGATAATCGGGCAGGGGCCTTGTATGGCTACACCTTC
TRBJ2-2	TRBV6-6	-	few	CASSLDIGELFF	TGTGCCAGCAGTTTGGACATTGGGGAGCTGTTTTTT
TRBJ2-6	TRBV3-1	-	-	CASSQDWGRQRSSGANVLTF	TGTGCCAGCAGCCAAGATTGGGGACGGCAGCGTAGCTCTGGGGCCAACGTCCTGACTTTC
TRBJ2-1	TRBV29-1	-	-	CSVVGGGGMFNEQFF	TGCAGCGTTGTGGGGGGCGGCGGGATGTTTAATGAGCAGTTCTTC
TRBJ2-5	TRBV20-1	-	-	CSASSWGTQYF	TGCAGTGCTAGCAGTTGGGGGACCCAGTACTTC
TRBJ2-2	TRBV9	-	-	CASSTEPGELFF	TGTGCCAGCAGCACCGAACCCGGGGAGCTGTTTTTT
TRBJ2-3	TRBV6-7	-	-	CASSQTGTTEYF	TGTGCCAGCAGCCAAACCGGGACAACCGAATATTTT
TRBJ2-2	TRBV23-1	-	-	CASSQPMGGAGELFF	TGCGCCAGCAGTCAACCGATGGGGGGCGCCGGGGAGCTGTTTTTT
TRBJ1-1	TRBV20-1	-	-	CSARSDTEAFF	TGCAGTGCTAGATCGGACACTGAAGCTTTCTTT
TRBJ2-5	TRBV6-5	TRBD2	-	CASSHWTSGKETQYF	TGTGCCAGCAGTCATTGGACTAGCGGGAAAGAGACCCAGTACTTC
TRBJ2-1	TRBV29-1	-	-	CSVQQGNMYNEQFF	TGCAGCGTCCAACAGGGTAATATGTACAATGAGCAGTTCTTC
TRBJ2-5	TRBV20-1	TRBD1	-	CSVPGQGVETQYF	TGCAGTGTCCCGGGACAGGGGGTAGAGACCCAGTACTTC
TRBJ2-1	TRBV11-2	-	-	CASSYADIWGSYNEQFF	TGTGCCAGCAGCTACGCGGACATCTGGGGCTCCTACAATGAGCAGTTCTTC
TRBJ2-4	TRBV29-1	-	-	CSVRDRINIQYF	TGCAGCGTCCGCGACAGAATAAACATTCAGTACTTC
TRBJ1-5	TRBV30	-	-	CAWSVLSGSQPQHF	TGTGCCTGGAGTGTCCTCTCGGGGAGTCAGCCCCAGCATTTT
TRBJ1-2	TRBV29-1	-	-	CSSTGPDYGYTF	TGCAGCAGCACGGGGCCGGACTATGGCTACACCTTC
TRBJ2-7	TRBV6-6	-	-	CASSYSLAPYEQYF	TGTGCCAGCAGTTACTCGCTGGCGCCCTACGAGCAGTACTTC
TRBJ2-5	TRBV3-1	-	-	CASSQAVKETRYF	TGTGCCAGCAGCCAAGCGGTGAAAGAGACCCGGTACTTC
TRBJ1-2	TRBV7-8	TRBD1	-	CASSLGGQNDYGYTF	TGTGCCAGCAGCTTAGGGGGACAGAATGACTATGGCTACACCTTC
TRBJ2-1	TRBV6-2/TRBV6-3	TRBD2	many	CASSYSEREVHNEQFF	TGTGCCAGCAGTTACTCCGAGCGGGAGGTCCACAATGAGCAGTTCTTC
TRBJ2-3	TRBV28	TRBD2	-	CASSTGSSGDTDTQYF	TGTGCCAGCAGTACCGGGTCTAGCGGCGACACAGATACGCAGTATTTT
TRBJ2-3	TRBV28	TRBD1	few	CASSRPGQGVTDTQYF	TGTGCCAGCAGTAGACCGGGACAGGGGGTTACAGATACGCAGTATTTT